What follows are 30 T cell receptor beta chains derived from one specimen sequenced in a study of OX40 agonist ivuxolimab in advanced cancers. Assay: immunoSEQ multiplex PCR; the TCRdb copy retains only in-frame clones and omits some. The sample has more than 45,000 clones, under 90% seen once. The sequencing used CD4+ or CD8+ T cells sorted from blood, collected in a trial of the OX40 agonist ivuxolimab. These receptors were collected from an adult with an advanced solid tumor such as melanoma, head and neck, liver or kidney cancer.

The rearrangement uses TRBV18 and TRBJ2-5; possibly TRBD2 for D (6 bases). The germline V and J ends were trimmed by 5 bases and 2 bases, with 18 bases remaining between them. CDR3 length equals 16 residues. Germline assignment: CDR1 KGHSH and CDR2 LQKENI. This CDR3 reads CASSRQQRVDQETQYF. DNA of the CDR3: TGTGCCAGCTCAAGACAACAGCGGGTAGATCAAGAGACCCAGTACTTC.

The chain recombines TRBV7-8 with TRBJ2-7; 15 nucleotides match TRBD2. The CDR3 extends over 16 amino acids. Trimming removed 5 bases from V and 7 bases from J; junction bases left unmatched: 9. In germline, CDR1 is SGHVS, CDR2 FQNEAQ. The CDR3 spells CASSIRTSGRAGEQYF. CDR3 sequence (DNA): TGTGCCAGCAGCATTAGGACTAGCGGGAGGGCGGGGGAGCAGTACTTC.

The V gene is TRBV7-9, the J gene TRBJ2-5; the D gene is possibly TRBD2 (5 bases). Germline loops: CDR1 SEHNR, CDR2 FQNEAQ (reference sequence). This CDR3 has 14 amino acids. V was pared by 7 bases and J by 6 bases, with 18 bases between. The CDR3 region has the DNA TGTGCCAGCACCCCCAACGAGGGCGCGCAGACCCAGTACTTC. Its translation is CASTPNEGAQTQYF.

V usage is TRBV7-2 and J usage is TRBJ1-2, with a possible D match to TRBD1 (5 bases). CDR3 length: 14 residues. CDR1 and CDR2 (germline): SGHTA, FQGNSA. The V end lost 0 bases, the J end lost 8 bases, and 13 bases lay between the germline ends. This CDR3 reads CASSLAPGLGGYTF. CDR3 nucleotides: TGTGCCAGCAGCTTAGCTCCAGGGTTGGGGGGCTACACCTTC.

This chain connects TRBV4-3 to TRBJ2-1, with D perhaps TRBD2 (7 bases). The CDR3 sequence is 16 residues long. The ends were cut back, 0 bases at V and 6 bases at J, with 15 bases in the middle. The germline CDR1 and CDR2 sequences are LGHNA and YSLEER. The CDR3 sequence: CASSQDRGGRGNEQFF. Here the CDR3 DNA reads TGCGCCAGCAGCCAAGATAGGGGGGGCAGGGGCAATGAGCAGTTCTTC.

The chain is built from TRBV5-6 and TRBJ2-7, with 7 bases lining up with TRBD2. Trimming cost V 10 bases and J 4 bases; bases outside gene matches: 20. There are 16 residues in the CDR3. The V gene's germline CDR1 is SGHDT and CDR2 YYEEEE. DNA for the CDR3: TGTGCCGAGTACAAGCTTGGGAGGGAGACCTGGTACGAGCAGTACTTC. This translates into CAEYKLGRETWYEQYF.

This chain joins TRBV7-2 and TRBJ2-2; the match to TRBD1 covers 9 bases. CDR1 and CDR2 (germline): SGHTA, FQGNSA. The CDR3 extends over 16 amino acids. The ends lost 5 bases at V and 5 bases at J; junction bases unmatched: 9. For the CDR3, the DNA is TGTGCCAGCAGCCCGAGCCAGACAGGGGGTACCGGGGAGCTGTTTTTT. Amino acids: CASSPSQTGGTGELFF.

This rearrangement joins TRBV2 to TRBJ1-4; tentative D call: TRBD1 (5 bases). CDR3 length: 13 residues. V dropped 4 bases and J dropped 12 bases, with 15 bases sitting between them. CDR1 SNHLY and CDR2 FYNNEI come from the germline V gene. CDR3 in amino acids: CASSATGKGELFF. The CDR3 nucleotides read TGTGCCAGCAGTGCTACGGGGAAAGGGGAACTGTTTTTT.

The rearrangement uses TRBV18 and TRBJ2-7; D not resolved. The CDR3 loop spans 14 amino acids. In germline, CDR1 is KGHSH, CDR2 LQKENI. Trimming left V 2 bases short and J 3 bases short, with 11 bases between. The CDR3: CASSPRSDYYEQYF. CDR3 bases: TGTGCCAGCTCACCAAGGTCAGATTACTACGAGCAGTACTTC.

Details on this clone: Other DNA sequences of this sample code for an identical CDR3. The CDR3 sequence is CASNQGGSYNEQFF. The CDR3 DNA sequence: TGTGCCAGCAACCAGGGGGGGTCTTACAATGAGCAGTTCTTC. V and J are TRBV25-1 and TRBJ2-1; either TRBD1 or TRBD2 may supply D (7 bases each). Germline CDR1 and CDR2: MGHDK and SYGVNS. Trimming shortened V by 7 bases and J by 4 bases, and 14 bases separated the two germline ends. The CDR3 loop spans 14 amino acids.

The J gene is TRBJ2-5, the V gene TRBV5-4; D may match TRBD1 or TRBD2 (6 bases each). The V gene's germline CDR1 is SGHNT and CDR2 YYREEE (reference sequence). V lost 0 bases and J lost 2, with 17 bases in between. CDR3 length: 17 residues. As DNA, the CDR3 is TGTGCCAGCAGCTTGGCGGTGGGGGGCGCTGGGCAAGAGACCCAGTACTTC. It translates to CASSLAVGGAGQETQYF.

J is TRBJ2-5 and V is TRBV19, with D perhaps assigned TRBD1 or TRBD2 (6 bases each). Trimming stripped 2 bases from V and 4 bases from J, with 14 bases between. The CDR3 totals 15 residues. Looked up from germline, CDR1 is LNHDA and CDR2 is SQIVND (reference sequence). Here the CDR3 reads CASSISEGGGETQYF. The CDR3, as DNA: TGTGCCAGTAGTATAAGTGAGGGGGGTGGAGAGACCCAGTACTTC.

The CDR3 is CASSLGEINQPQHF. In DNA form, the CDR3 reads TGTGCCAGCAGCTTGGGGGAAATCAATCAGCCCCAGCATTTT. V and J are TRBV5-6 and TRBJ1-5; D gene uncertain. Germline assignment: CDR1 SGHDT and CDR2 YYEEEE. This CDR3 has 14 residues. Trimming shortened V by 0 bases and J by 3 bases, and 7 bases separated the two germline ends.

V gene TRBV5-1 combines with J gene TRBJ1-1, with D uncertain. This CDR3 spans 13 amino acids. Trimming left V 7 bases short and J 3 bases short, with 13 bases between. The germline gives CDR1 SGHRS, CDR2 YFSETQ. The DNA for the CDR3 is TGCGCCAGCGGCCTCCTTCCGGACACTGAAGCTTTCTTT. This translates into CASGLLPDTEAFF.

This clone was counted a single time. The rearrangement links TRBV4-1 to TRBJ2-7, with D perhaps assigned TRBD1 or TRBD2 (5 bases each). The germline gives CDR1 MGHRA, CDR2 YSYEKL. V lost 1 base and J lost 7, with 29 bases in between. The CDR3 consists of 19 residues. The CDR3 DNA reads TGCGCCAGCAGCCAAGTGTACCAGGGCAAGGAGGATAGACTTAGGGAGCAGTACTTC. Translating it yields CASSQVYQGKEDRLREQYF.

The J gene is TRBJ2-7, the V gene TRBV5-1, with D hard to call. The CDR3 is made up of 14 amino acids. The germline gives CDR1 SGHRS, CDR2 YFSETQ. The germline V and J ends were trimmed by 4 bases and 1 base, with 12 bases remaining between them. This chain's CDR3 is CASSAGHDSYEQYF. DNA of the CDR3: TGCGCCAGCAGCGCCGGCCACGATTCCTACGAGCAGTACTTC.

This clone was seen a few times. V usage is TRBV7-2 and J usage is TRBJ2-3; tentatively, D is TRBD1 (5 bases). The CDR3 contains 15 residues. Looked up from germline, CDR1 is SGHTA and CDR2 is FQGNSA. V was clipped by 2 bases and J by 0 bases, with 9 bases between them. In DNA form, the CDR3 reads TGTGCCAGCAGCTTAATAAGGGGAAGCACAGATACGCAGTATTTT. Translation gives CASSLIRGSTDTQYF.

In DNA form, the CDR3 reads TGTGCCAGCAGCCGGGGGGCCTACACAGATACGCAGTATTTT. Translated, it gives CASSRGAYTDTQYF. The rearrangement uses TRBV7-9 and TRBJ2-3; weak D call: TRBD2 (7 bases). The CDR3 contains 14 residues. Germline loops: CDR1 SEHNR, CDR2 FQNEAQ (reference sequence). V was cut by 5 bases and J by 2 bases, with 11 bases left in between.

The CDR3, as DNA: TGTGCCAGTAGCCCGGGGGGCTACACCTTC. Protein product: CASSPGGYTF. This chain uses TRBV19 with TRBJ1-2, with unresolved D. The CDR3 sequence is 10 residues long. The ends were cut back, 6 bases at V and 8 bases at J, with 7 bases in the middle. CDR1 LNHDA and CDR2 SQIVND come from the germline V gene (reference sequence).

The V call is TRBV19, the J call TRBJ1-2; TRBD1 might be the D (6 bases). Trimming took 7 bases from V and 4 from J, leaving 19 bases between them. CDR3 length: 15 residues. Per germline, CDR1 LNHDA and CDR2 SQIVND (reference sequence). CDR3 bases: TGTGCCAGTAATACCAGGGGACAATCCTTCTATGGCTACACCTTC. This sequence encodes CASNTRGQSFYGYTF.

In nucleotides, the CDR3 is TGTGCCAGCAGCTTTTGGGTTTCAACGACAGATACGCAGTATTTT. Its protein is CASSFWVSTTDTQYF. The rearrangement joins TRBV5-6 to TRBJ2-3, with no clear D. With 2 bases removed from V and 3 bases from J, the gap between germline ends came to 13 bases. CDR1 and CDR2 (germline): SGHDT, YYEEEE. The CDR3 extends over 15 amino acids.

This clone was seen only a few times. V and J are TRBV4-2 and TRBJ2-7, with unresolved D. V was shortened by 0 bases and J by 7 bases, with 13 bases between the two germline ends. This CDR3 has 14 residues. Germline lookup yields CDR1 LGHNA and CDR2 YNFKEQ. The CDR3 sequence is CASSQDRGVGEQYF. The CDR3 DNA sequence: TGTGCCAGCAGCCAAGATCGAGGAGTGGGGGAGCAGTACTTC.

The V gene is TRBV5-8, the J gene TRBJ1-2; no clear D. The V gene's germline CDR1 is SGHTS and CDR2 YDEGEE. Trimming stripped 4 bases from V and 1 base from J, with 20 bases between. The CDR3 spans 17 residues. CDR3 amino acids: CASSRRLTGALNYGYTF. CDR3 DNA: TGTGCCAGCAGCCGTCGTCTGACGGGAGCGCTTAACTATGGCTACACCTTC. The full variable domain, completed using reference TRBV5-8 and TRBJ1-2, is EAGVTQSPTHLIKTRGQQATLRCSPISGHTSVYWYQQALGLGLQFLLWYDEGEERNRGNFPPRFSGRQFPNYSSELNVNALELEDSALYLCASSRRLTGALNYGYTFGSGTRLTVV.

The rearrangement uses TRBV7-9 and TRBJ2-7; either TRBD1 or TRBD2 may fit D (5 bases each). The V and J ends lost 2 bases and 5 bases respectively, with 10 bases between them. Germline V lookup: CDR1 SEHNR, CDR2 FQNEAQ (reference sequence). This CDR3 comprises 13 residues. CDR3 in DNA: TGTGCCAGCAGCTTAAATTGGGGGAACGAGCAGTACTTC. Protein: CASSLNWGNEQYF.

The chain has TRBV18 and TRBJ2-1; 8 bases are shared with TRBD1. This CDR3 spans 13 amino acids. Per germline, CDR1 KGHSH and CDR2 LQKENI. With V trimmed by 4 bases and J by 8 bases, 4 bases remained unmatched. The CDR3 protein is CASSRTGGDEQFF. CDR3 bases: TGTGCCAGCTCACGTACAGGGGGAGATGAGCAGTTCTTC.

The rearrangement links TRBV30 to TRBJ2-1; 7 positions match TRBD2. Losses at the gene ends were 0 bases for V and 2 bases for J; bases not matched to a gene: 7. Germline V gives CDR1 GTSNPN, CDR2 SVGIG (reference sequence). The CDR3 is 16 amino acids. The CDR3 is CAWSVRGSGAYNEQFF. CDR3 nucleotide sequence: TGTGCCTGGAGTGTACGGGGAAGCGGGGCCTACAATGAGCAGTTCTTC.

V gene TRBV27 combines with J gene TRBJ2-7; possible D gene TRBD2, 6 bases. Trimming took 6 bases from V and 1 from J, leaving 13 bases between them. The CDR3 spans 14 residues. Germline loops: CDR1 MNHEY, CDR2 SMNVEV (reference sequence). The CDR3 bases are TGTGCCAGCAGATGGGACTCCCTTTCCTACGAGCAGTACTTC. Encoded protein: CASRWDSLSYEQYF.

This clone came up a few times. The genes are TRBV7-2 and TRBJ1-2, with unresolved D. CDR1 is SGHTA and CDR2 is FQGNSA in the germline V gene. The CDR3 sequence is 14 residues long. V was clipped by 5 bases and J by 4 bases, with 14 bases between them. The CDR3 DNA reads TGTGCCAGCAGCCTATCGACCGGACCCTATGGCTACACCTTC. Translation: CASSLSTGPYGYTF.

This clone was seen just once. The chain recombines TRBV6-5 with TRBJ1-2; 7 nucleotides agree with TRBD1. Germline CDR1 and CDR2: MNHEY and SVGAGI. The CDR3 has 13 residues. The trim removed 6 bases at V and 1 base at J, leaving 2 bases unmatched. The CDR3 is CASSRDSNYGYTF. DNA for the CDR3: TGTGCCAGCAGCCGGGACAGTAACTATGGCTACACCTTC.

The J gene is TRBJ1-3, the V gene TRBV7-2, with D hard to call. The CDR3 spans 13 residues. Trimming cost V 4 bases and J 0 bases, with 4 bases left between them. In germline, CDR1 is SGHTA, CDR2 FQGNSA. CDR3 coding DNA: TGTGCCAGCAGCTCAAACTCTGGAAACACCATATATTTT. Encoded protein: CASSSNSGNTIYF. The full variable domain, its missing parts supplied by reference TRBV7-2 and TRBJ1-3, is GAGVSQSPSNKVTEKGKDVELRCDPISGHTALYWYRQSLGQGLEFLIYFQGNSAPDKSGLPSDRFSAERTGGSVSTLTIQRTQQEDSAVYLCASSSNSGNTIYFGEGSWLTVV.